The clone carrying this T cell receptor beta chain is categorized as medium-sized. CDR3 length: 16 amino acids. Germline loops: CDR1 MDHEN, CDR2 SYDVKM. V was trimmed by 1 base and J by 1 base, leaving 8 bases between them. The sample belongs to a study of blood T cell repertoires in COVID-19. The method was immunoSEQ multiplex PCR; TCRdb's version includes in-frame clones alone and lacks a portion of them. The data contain roughly 100,000 clones, 65% to 90% of them seen just once; the ten biggest clones take up around 4.5%. The material sequenced was peripheral blood. This sequence was found in a man between 50 and 59 years old with acute or convalescent COVID-19. The rearrangement joins TRBV28 to TRBJ2-6, with TRBD1 as a possible D gene (6 bases). CDR3 protein: CASSLSRGSGANVLTF. The CDR3 DNA reads TGTGCCAGCAGTTTATCCAGGGGTTCTGGGGCCAACGTCCTGACTTTC.